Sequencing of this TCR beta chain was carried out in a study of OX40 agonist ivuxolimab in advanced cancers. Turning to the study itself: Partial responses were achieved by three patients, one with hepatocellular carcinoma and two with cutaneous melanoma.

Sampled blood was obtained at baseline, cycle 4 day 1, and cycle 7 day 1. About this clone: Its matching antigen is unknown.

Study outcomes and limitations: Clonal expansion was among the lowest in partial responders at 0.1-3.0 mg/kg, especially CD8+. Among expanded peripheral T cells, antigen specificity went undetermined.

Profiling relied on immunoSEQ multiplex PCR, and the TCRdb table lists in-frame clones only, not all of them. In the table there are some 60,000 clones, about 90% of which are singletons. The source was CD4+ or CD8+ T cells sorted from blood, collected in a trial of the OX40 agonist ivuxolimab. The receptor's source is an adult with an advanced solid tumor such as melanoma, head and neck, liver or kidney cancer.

CDR3 DNA sequence: TGTGCCAGCAGGGCTCCGGGACTATCCATAAGGGACTATGGCTACACCTTC. Translating gives CASRAPGLSIRDYGYTF. This chain joins TRBV28 and TRBJ1-2; possible D gene TRBD1, 5 bases. This CDR3 region has 17 residues. Germline loops: CDR1 MDHEN, CDR2 SYDVKM. Trimming took 6 bases from V and 3 from J, leaving 23 bases between them.